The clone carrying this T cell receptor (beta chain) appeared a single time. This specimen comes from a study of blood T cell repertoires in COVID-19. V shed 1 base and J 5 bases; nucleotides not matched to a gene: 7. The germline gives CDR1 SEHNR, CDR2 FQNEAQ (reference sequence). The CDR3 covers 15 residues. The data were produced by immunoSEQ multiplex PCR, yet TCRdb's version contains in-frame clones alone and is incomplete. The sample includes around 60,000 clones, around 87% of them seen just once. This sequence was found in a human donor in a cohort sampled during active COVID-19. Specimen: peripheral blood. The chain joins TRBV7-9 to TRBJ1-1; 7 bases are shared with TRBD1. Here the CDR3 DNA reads TGTGCCAGCAGCTTAGGACCAGGGGGAGAGACTGAAGCTTTCTTT. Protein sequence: CASSLGPGGETEAFF.